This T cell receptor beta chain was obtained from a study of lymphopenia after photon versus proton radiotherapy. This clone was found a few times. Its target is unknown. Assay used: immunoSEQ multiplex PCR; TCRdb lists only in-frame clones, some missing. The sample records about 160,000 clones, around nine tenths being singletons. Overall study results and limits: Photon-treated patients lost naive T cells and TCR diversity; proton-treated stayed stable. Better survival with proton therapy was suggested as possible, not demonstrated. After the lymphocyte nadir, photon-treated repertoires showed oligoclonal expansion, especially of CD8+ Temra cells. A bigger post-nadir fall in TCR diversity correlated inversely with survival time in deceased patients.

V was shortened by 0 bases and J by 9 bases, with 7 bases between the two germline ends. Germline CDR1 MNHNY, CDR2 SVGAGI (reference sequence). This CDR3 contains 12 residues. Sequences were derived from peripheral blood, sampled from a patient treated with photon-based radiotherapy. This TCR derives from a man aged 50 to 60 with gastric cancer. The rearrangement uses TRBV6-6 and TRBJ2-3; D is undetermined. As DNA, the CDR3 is TGTGCCAGCAGTTACTCTATCCGGACGCAGTATTTT. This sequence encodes CASSYSIRTQYF.